This T cell receptor (beta chain) is drawn from a study of neurological immune-mediated disorders. From 15-18 subjects, every sequencing run obtained over 170 million TCR-beta sequences. TCRdb re-derived calls from the 5' RACE reads in MiXCR, one entry per CDR3 protein. The table includes 35,000 to 45,000 distinct CDR3 sequences, approximately 14% detected once. This clonotype was found many times. The antigen is unknown. The CDR3 totals 13 residues. V shed 2 bases and J shed 3 bases, with 8 bases lying between them. CDR1 SGHRS and CDR2 YFSETQ come from the germline V gene. Findings and caveats of the study: CDR3 amino acid sequences of expanded clones were not shared across subjects, a result suggesting private repertoires in all groups.

The TCR originated in a woman aged 45-65 years with HTLV-1-associated myelopathy (HAM/TSP). Sequencing used PBMCs. The chain joins TRBV5-1 to TRBJ1-1, with D unresolved. The CDR3 DNA sequence: TGCGCCAGCAGCTTCGGGCTGGACACTGAAGCTTTCTTT. The encoded protein is CASSFGLDTEAFF. Full variable domain (outside the CDR3, taken from reference TRBV5-1 and TRBJ1-1): KAGVTQTPRYLIKTRGQQVTLSCSPISGHRSVSWYQQTPGQGLQFLFEYFSETQRNKGNFPGRFSGRQFSNSRSEMNVSTLELGDSALYLCASSFGLDTEAFFGQGTRLTVV.